These 12 T cell receptor beta chains were all obtained from the same sample, sequenced in a study of regulatory T cells in long-lasting Graves disease (dated by TCRdb to 2020 to 2023). Library creation used multiplex PCR. The instrument was an Illumina HiSeq 4000. TCR beta libraries were built with iRepertoire HTBI primers and Arm-PCR amplification of CDR3 regions. TCRdb trimmed the raw reads at Q25, called clones with MiXCR and kept productive beta chains. Each record represents a unique CDR3 protein, reported with the most common genes and DNA among its rows. The sample data list a few hundred thousand distinct CDR3 sequences, and 23% of these were observed just once. The top ten constitute less than 30% of the sample. The label giving this sample's time point can be read as: persistent/refractory GD, antithyroid drugs over 5 years with positive TRAb. For both TCR sequencing and RNA sequencing, RNA was extracted from PBMCs using TRIzol.

The sequenced sample was peripheral blood mononuclear cells (PBMCs), obtained when the disease was refractory, from a patient treated with antithyroid drugs. These receptors were collected from a woman aged 40 to 50 with Graves disease. Donor details come from another sample of the same person, matched by shared clones.

This clonotype was observed at least ten times. The chain is built from TRBV2 and TRBJ1-5; no clear D gene. This CDR3 is 13 amino acids long. Germline CDR1 and CDR2: SNHLY and FYNNEI. Trimming took 8 bases from V and 0 from J, leaving 8 bases between them. CDR3 loop: CASGLTSNQPQHF. The CDR3 region has the DNA TGTGCCAGCGGTTTGACTAGCAATCAGCCCCAGCATTTT. Full variable domain (remainder filled in from reference TRBV2 and TRBJ1-5): EPEVTQTPSHQVTQMGQEVILRCVPISNHLYFYWYRQILGQKVEFLVSFYNNEISEKSEIFDDQFSVERPDGSNFTLKIRSTKLEDSAMYFCASGLTSNQPQHFGDGTRLSIL.

The sample holds many counts of this clonotype. The chain employs TRBV30 and TRBJ2-5; D is possibly TRBD1 (6 bases). There are 14 residues in the CDR3. CDR1 is GTSNPN, CDR2 SVGIG, per germline (reference sequence). Trimming pared 0 bases from V and 4 bases from J, leaving 12 bases between. CDR3 sequence reads: CAWSVGSQGETQYF. The CDR3 DNA is TGTGCCTGGAGTGTCGGGTCACAGGGAGAGACCCAGTACTTC.

This clonotype was detected ten times or more. V and J are TRBV2 and TRBJ1-1; D remains unclear. Germline lookup yields CDR1 SNHLY and CDR2 FYNNEI. This CDR3 is 11 amino acids long. Trimming stripped 10 bases from V and 0 bases from J, with 6 bases between. CDR3 amino acids: CAIMLNTEAFF. DNA of the CDR3: TGTGCCATTATGTTGAACACTGAAGCTTTCTTT. The whole variable domain, filled in from reference TRBV2 and TRBJ1-1, reads EPEVTQTPSHQVTQMGQEVILRCVPISNHLYFYWYRQILGQKVEFLVSFYNNEISEKSEIFDDQFSVERPDGSNFTLKIRSTKLEDSAMYFCAIMLNTEAFFGQGTRLTVV.

The V gene is TRBV29-1, the J gene TRBJ2-5; D might be TRBD1 (6 bases). The CDR3 is 10 amino acids. Germline loops: CDR1 SQVTM, CDR2 ANQGSEA. V was cut by 4 bases and J by 13 bases, with 13 bases left in between. CDR3 region: CSVGQVPAYF. CDR3 coding DNA: TGCAGCGTTGGACAGGTCCCGGCGTACTTC.

This sequence joins TRBV6-5 and TRBJ2-7; TRBD2 matches 10 bases. Germline V gene lookup returns CDR1 MNHEY and CDR2 SVGAGI. This CDR3 comprises 15 residues. J gave up 5 bases and V 4 bases, and 8 bases lay outside the gene matches. The CDR3 loop is CASSWLAGVLHEQYF. In DNA, the CDR3 is TGTGCCAGCAGTTGGCTAGCGGGAGTATTACACGAGCAGTACTTC.

The chain uses TRBV11-2 and TRBJ2-3; TRBD2 matches at 11 bases. Germline V gene lookup returns CDR1 SGHAT and CDR2 FQNNGV. J gave up 0 bases and V 2 bases, and 16 bases lay outside the gene matches. This CDR3 has 21 residues. CDR3 sequence: CASSLPFPLAGDVTSTDTQYF. For the CDR3, the DNA is TGTGCCAGCAGCTTACCGTTTCCACTAGCGGGAGACGTAACTAGCACAGATACGCAGTATTTT.

This clonotype was detected ten times or more. This chain links TRBV28 with TRBJ2-7, with TRBD2 matching over 10 bases. V dropped 6 bases and J dropped 0; count of bases not matched to a gene: 5. Germline V gene lookup returns CDR1 MDHEN and CDR2 SYDVKM. The CDR3 has 15 residues. The CDR3 region has the DNA TGTGCCAGCAGACGCTCTAGCGGGAGCTCCTACGAGCAGTACTTC. It encodes CASRRSSGSSYEQYF.

The V and J genes are TRBV6-4 and TRBJ2-6; 8 bases agree with TRBD2. Germline V lookup: CDR1 MRHNA, CDR2 SNTAGT. The CDR3 runs 17 residues. The V gene end was trimmed by 2 bases and the J gene end by 1 base; junction bases not matched to a gene: 4. The DNA of the CDR3 is TGTGCCAGCAGTGACACCGGGGGGGGATCTGGGGCCAACGTCCTGACTTTC. This codes for CASSDTGGGSGANVLTF.

A few counts support this clonotype. The CDR3 is CASRTGANTGELFF. The CDR3 coding sequence is TGTGCCAGCAGGACGGGTGCGAACACCGGGGAGCTGTTTTTT. This chain links TRBV13 with TRBJ2-2; no clear D gene. Germline assignment: CDR1 PRHDT and CDR2 FYEKMQ (reference sequence). The V and J ends lost 6 bases and 0 bases respectively, with 8 bases between them. The CDR3 consists of 14 residues.

This chain connects TRBV3-1 to TRBJ2-5, with TRBD2 matching over 13 bases. After removal of 5 bases from V and 2 bases from J, the junction contained 5 bases not matched to a gene. The germline V gene has CDR1 LGHDT and CDR2 YNNKEL (reference sequence). The CDR3 has 16 residues. The CDR3 here is CASSNLLAGGQETQYF. The CDR3 DNA reads TGTGCCAGCAGCAACCTACTAGCGGGAGGGCAAGAGACCCAGTACTTC.

In this sample, this clonotype turned up many times. The rearrangement uses TRBV28 and TRBJ2-7, with D unclear. This CDR3 region has 15 residues. Germline V gene sequence: CDR1 MDHEN, CDR2 SYDVKM. Trimming took 3 bases from V and 5 from J, leaving 17 bases between them. The CDR3 loop reads CASSFRASFFNEQYF. DNA for the CDR3: TGTGCCAGCAGTTTTAGGGCCAGTTTTTTCAACGAGCAGTACTTC.

This sequence joins TRBV20-1 and TRBJ2-7, with 7 bases that match TRBD2. CDR3 length: 14 amino acids. Trimming cost V 3 bases and J 2 bases; bases outside gene matches: 7. Looked up from germline, CDR1 is DFQATT and CDR2 is SNEGSKA (reference sequence). CDR3 region: CSARAQRGTYEQYF. The CDR3 region has the DNA TGCAGTGCTAGGGCCCAGCGGGGAACCTACGAGCAGTACTTC.